This T cell receptor (beta chain) was identified in a study of OX40 agonist ivuxolimab in advanced cancers. Whole-study results and caveats: Both CD4+ and CD8+ T cell populations in blood had undergone clonal expansion by week 6 at 0.1 to 3.0 mg/kg.

Only in-frame clones appear in the TCRdb table, and some are missing; sequencing was by immunoSEQ multiplex PCR. In the table there are 65,000 to 95,000 clones, around 87% of which are singletons. A word on this clone: Its antigen is currently unknown.

This TCR was sampled from an adult with an advanced solid tumor such as melanoma, head and neck, liver or kidney cancer. The sequencing used CD4+ or CD8+ T cells sorted from blood, collected in a trial of the OX40 agonist ivuxolimab.

This CDR3 is CASSAPEFQSYEQYF. The CDR3 DNA sequence: TGTGCCAGCAGCGCCCCTGAGTTTCAGTCCTACGAGCAGTACTTC. The chain employs TRBV9 and TRBJ2-7; D not certain. Germline CDR1 SGDLS, CDR2 YYNGEE. With 3 bases removed from V and 1 base from J, the gap between germline ends came to 14 bases. The CDR3 has 15 residues.